The 22 T cell receptor beta chains reported below all come from one sample, sequenced in a study of T-cell reconstitution after alpha-beta-depleted transplantation in children. Unique molecular identifiers were built into the TCRbeta library. TCRdb itself ran the PCR reads through MiXCR, one entry per CDR3 protein. This sample has around 410,000 distinct CDR3 sequences; under 13% occur once, and the top ten carry about 5%. The sequenced sample was PBMCs from the stem cell graft donor, obtained from the stem cell graft. These receptors came from a human donor who donated a stem cell graft to a child with acute myeloid leukemia.

This clonotype appeared many times. V usage is TRBV7-2 and J usage is TRBJ2-7; D ambiguous. The V and J ends lost 1 base and 0 bases respectively, with 7 bases between them. Germline loops: CDR1 SGHTA, CDR2 FQGNSA. The CDR3 runs to 14 residues. DNA of the CDR3: TGTGCCAGCAGCTTAGTCGGCCCCTCCTACGAGCAGTACGTC. This codes for CASSLVGPSYEQYV.

For this clonotype: A much more abundant neighbour one base away suggests this may be a read error. The gene calls are TRBV20-1 and TRBJ1-1, with D uncertain. This CDR3 comprises 11 residues. Germline V gene sequence: CDR1 DFQATT, CDR2 SNEGSKA (reference sequence). V was trimmed by 6 bases and J by 4 bases, leaving 9 bases between them. CDR3 protein: CSAQRSTEAFF. CDR3 in DNA: TGCAGTGCACAGAGGAGCACTGAAGCTTTCTTT.

At least ten counts were recorded for this clonotype. This rearrangement joins TRBV3-1 to TRBJ2-3, with D possibly TRBD2 on 5 matching bases. Per germline, CDR1 LGHDT and CDR2 YNNKEL (reference sequence). The CDR3 spans 17 residues. V was shortened by 1 base and J by 4 bases, with 18 bases between the two germline ends. For the CDR3, the DNA is TGTGCCAGCAGCCAAGGAAAAGCGGTAATGGTCCCAGATACGCAGTATTTT. As protein: CASSQGKAVMVPDTQYF.

The chain uses TRBV12-5 and TRBJ2-1, with TRBD1 identical over 10 bases. With 0 bases clipped from V and 5 bases from J, the junction kept 7 bases outside the gene matches. This CDR3 has 17 residues. The germline V gene has CDR1 LGHNT and CDR2 FRNRAP. CDR3 sequence: CASGLVPGTGADNEQFF. The CDR3 DNA reads TGTGCTAGTGGTTTGGTACCCGGGACAGGGGCGGACAATGAGCAGTTCTTC.

This clonotype has a handful of counts. This chain uses TRBV12-3 or TRBV12-4 with TRBJ2-2; D ambiguous. The CDR3 contains 12 residues. The ends were cut back, 3 bases at V and 6 bases at J, with 5 bases in the middle. Here the CDR3 reads CASSFHSGELFF. In DNA, the CDR3 is TGTGCCAGCAGTTTTCATTCCGGGGAGCTGTTTTTT.

This clonotype was counted a few times. The chain has TRBV12-3 or TRBV12-4 and TRBJ1-1, with a tentative D call TRBD1 (5 bases). The CDR3 totals 13 residues. V was trimmed by 6 bases and J by 10 bases, leaving 18 bases between them. CDR3 sequence: CASSPPIRAGAFF. The CDR3 DNA reads as TGTGCCAGCAGCCCCCCCATCAGGGCGGGAGCTTTCTTT.

There are a few counts of this clonotype. The V and J genes are TRBV7-3 and TRBJ1-2, with D possibly matching TRBD1 (5 bases). CDR1 is SGHTA, CDR2 FQGTGA, per germline. Trimming took 1 base from V and 7 from J, leaving 10 bases between them. The CDR3 runs 13 residues. The CDR3: CASSLNSQGGYTF. In DNA form, the CDR3 reads TGTGCCAGCAGCTTAAACAGTCAGGGTGGCTACACCTTC.

The chain recombines TRBV7-2 with TRBJ2-3; no firm D call. Trimming shortened V by 4 bases and J by 6 bases, and 11 bases separated the two germline ends. This CDR3 is built from 13 residues. The germline V gene has CDR1 SGHTA and CDR2 FQGNSA. CDR3 nucleotide sequence: TGTGCCAGCAGCTCGGACGCGGTCGATACGCAGTATTTT. Protein product: CASSSDAVDTQYF. The full variable domain, in which reference TRBV7-2 and TRBJ2-3 provide the parts outside the CDR3, is GAGVSQSPSNKVTEKGKDVELRCDPISGHTALYWYRQSLGQGLEFLIYFQGNSAPDKSGLPSDRFSAERTGGSVSTLTIQRTQQEDSAVYLCASSSDAVDTQYFGPGTRLTVL.

In its sample, this clonotype was seen many times. V gene TRBV20-1 combines with J gene TRBJ1-3; TRBD1 might be the D (5 bases). The CDR3 has 15 residues. V shed 1 base and J shed 4 bases, with 14 bases lying between them. Germline assignment: CDR1 DFQATT and CDR2 SNEGSKA (reference sequence). In DNA, the CDR3 is TGCAGTGCTAGAGTTCCAGGGAAGGGGGGAAACACCATATATTTT. It translates to CSARVPGKGGNTIYF.

This chain connects TRBV5-4 to TRBJ2-5, with D perhaps matching TRBD1 or TRBD2 (5 bases each). Trimming took 0 bases from V and 5 from J, leaving 14 bases between them. The CDR3 length is 15 residues. Germline-derived CDR1 and CDR2 are SGHNT and YYREEE (reference sequence). The CDR3 sequence: CASSLGGAPGETQYF. The CDR3 bases are TGTGCCAGCAGCTTGGGAGGGGCGCCGGGTGAGACCCAGTACTTC.

This CDR3 is CASQGAEYGYTF. DNA of the CDR3: TGTGCCTCACAGGGGGCGGAGTATGGCTACACCTTC. The chain links TRBV9 to TRBJ1-2, with TRBD1 matching over 9 bases. The ends lost 10 bases at V and 5 bases at J; junction bases unmatched: 6. CDR1 SGDLS and CDR2 YYNGEE come from the germline V gene. CDR3 length equals 12 residues.

There are a few counts of this clonotype. This chain joins TRBV10-3 and TRBJ1-5; 7 bases align to TRBD1. J gave up 3 bases and V 10 bases, and 6 bases lay outside the gene matches. This CDR3 comprises 13 residues. Looked up from germline, CDR1 is ENHRY and CDR2 is SYGVKD. The CDR3 coding sequence is TGTGCCACACAGGGGTCCGACAATCAGCCCCAGCATTTT. This gives the protein CATQGSDNQPQHF.

At least ten counts were recorded for this clonotype. V is TRBV20-1 and J is TRBJ2-3; 7 bases are a match to TRBD2. This CDR3 contains 16 residues. Per germline, CDR1 DFQATT and CDR2 SNEGSKA (reference sequence). The junction had 9 bases not matched to a gene; V was cut back by 0 bases and J by 3 bases. The CDR3 DNA reads as TGCAGTGCTAGAGATCGGTGGCGGGAGTCGACAGATACGCAGTATTTT. Translation gives CSARDRWRESTDTQYF.

The chain carries TRBV30 and TRBJ1-3; possibly TRBD1 for D (5 bases). Germline V lookup: CDR1 GTSNPN, CDR2 SVGIG (reference sequence). There are 16 residues in the CDR3. The V end was cut by 3 bases, the J end by 1 base, with 16 bases between. The CDR3 sequence: CAWSPPGGRSGNTIYF. CDR3 DNA: TGTGCCTGGAGCCCGCCGGGGGGTAGATCTGGAAACACCATATATTTT.

The CDR3 region has the DNA TGTGCCAGCAGAACAGGGGGAGGGTACGAGCAGTACTTC. This gives the protein CASRTGGGYEQYF. The rearrangement links TRBV5-5 to TRBJ2-7, with D perhaps matching TRBD1 (8 bases). V lost 5 bases and J 4 bases, leaving 13 bases between the germline ends. The CDR3 is made up of 13 amino acids. The germline V gene has CDR1 SGHKS and CDR2 YYEKEE (reference sequence).

Only a few counts were recorded for this clonotype. In DNA, the CDR3 is TGTGCCAGCAGCCCGAGGACAGTCCCCAATGAGCAGTTCTTC. Translated: CASSPRTVPNEQFF. The chain employs TRBV7-9 and TRBJ2-1; tentative D call: TRBD1 (6 bases). The CDR3 spans 14 residues. V lost 5 bases, J lost 6 bases, and 14 bases lay in between. Germline loops: CDR1 SEHNR, CDR2 FQNEAQ (reference sequence). The whole variable domain, remainder taken from reference TRBV7-9 and TRBJ2-1, is DTGVSQNPRHKITKRGQNVTFRCDPISEHNRLYWYRQTLGQGPEFLTYFQNEAQLEKSRLLSDRFSAERPKGSFSTLEIQRTEQGDSAMYLCASSPRTVPNEQFFGPGTRLTVL.

The rearrangement links TRBV30 to TRBJ2-7; D is perhaps TRBD2 (6 bases). V dropped 3 bases and J dropped 1 base, with 13 bases sitting between them. The CDR3 runs 14 residues. Germline assignment: CDR1 GTSNPN and CDR2 SVGIG (reference sequence). DNA of the CDR3: TGTGCCTGGAGGGACGGGAGACATTCCTACGAGCAGTACTTC. Translation gives CAWRDGRHSYEQYF. Complete variable domain (other parts from reference TRBV30 and TRBJ2-7): SQTIHQWPATLVQPVGSPLSLECTVEGTSNPNLYWYRQAAGRGLQLLFYSVGIGQISSEVPQNLSASRPQDRQFILSSKKLLLSDSGFYLCAWRDGRHSYEQYFGPGTRLTVT.

This CDR3 is CASSRGQGLGNEQFF. The CDR3 region has the DNA TGTGCCAGCAGCCGGGGACAGGGGTTGGGAAATGAGCAGTTCTTC. J is TRBJ2-1 and V is TRBV12-3 or TRBV12-4; TRBD1 agrees at 10 bases. Trimming cost V 6 bases and J 7 bases; bases outside gene matches: 9. This CDR3 comprises 15 residues.

The chain carries TRBV7-2 and TRBJ1-4; 12 nucleotides line up with TRBD1. From germline, CDR1 is SGHTA and CDR2 FQGNSA. V was pared by 2 bases and J by 8 bases, with 9 bases of the junction left unmatched. The CDR3 is made up of 17 amino acids. The CDR3: CASSLYGTGGGLEKLFF. CDR3 coding DNA: TGTGCCAGCAGCTTATACGGGACAGGGGGCGGATTGGAAAAACTGTTTTTT.

There are a few counts of this clonotype. J is TRBJ2-7 and V is TRBV7-2; D is tentatively TRBD1 or TRBD2 (5 bases each). Trimming shortened V by 3 bases and J by 2 bases, and 11 bases separated the two germline ends. Germline-derived CDR1 and CDR2 are SGHTA and FQGNSA. This CDR3 contains 14 residues. DNA of the CDR3: TGTGCCAGCAGCTTTGGGGACCGGCCCTACGAGCAGTACTTC. Its translation is CASSFGDRPYEQYF.

In this sample, this clonotype turned up a few times. This chain connects TRBV29-1 to TRBJ2-5; 7 bases line up with TRBD1. The V gene's germline CDR1 is SQVTM and CDR2 ANQGSEA. With 4 bases clipped from V and 5 bases from J, the junction kept 10 bases outside the gene matches. There are 14 residues in the CDR3. CDR3 sequence reads: CSVVRAGGLETQYF. Written as DNA, the CDR3 is TGCAGCGTTGTTCGGGCAGGGGGTTTGGAGACCCAGTACTTC.

The sample holds a few counts of this clonotype. The chain combines TRBV12-3 or TRBV12-4 with TRBJ2-3, with TRBD2 matching over 11 bases. The length of the CDR3 is 15 residues. V was pared by 6 bases and J by 5 bases, with 7 bases of the junction left unmatched. DNA of the CDR3: TGTGCCAGCAGCTTGACTAGCGGGGTGGTAGATACGCAGTATTTT. Protein sequence: CASSLTSGVVDTQYF.